The present T cell receptor (beta chain) was sequenced within a study of vaccination and CD4 T cells after COVID-19. Overall study: Convalescent cases consisted of six males and four females, of whom two were Hispanic.

Oncomine TCR Beta short-read sequencing was applied to DNA from cultured CD4+ T cells. TCRdb independently ran MiXCR on the PCR reads; one entry per CDR3 protein. The repertoire holds under 20,000 distinct CDR3 sequences, with approximately 45% as singletons. The treatment: roughly nine-day PBMC culture with coronavirus spike peptide pools or control peptides (ViraFEST assay). All positive PCR tests were dated between March and December 2020, predating US Alpha, Beta and Delta variants. It was with about 10 IU/ml IL-2 and 10 ug/ml peptide pools that about 2 million PBMCs per well were cultured. As concerns this clonotype: Its antigen is not identified.

The sequenced sample was CD4+ T cells from blood, cultured in vitro, obtained after SARS-CoV-2 vaccination. The TCR comes from a human donor who had recovered from COVID-19.

The CDR3 region has the DNA TGCAGTGCCCTTGGCCTAGGACAGGGGACGGCAGATACGCAGTATTTT. It is translated as CSALGLGQGTADTQYF. The J gene is TRBJ2-3, the V gene TRBV20-1; 9 nucleotides align to TRBD1. Germline V gene data show CDR1 as DFQATT and CDR2 as SNEGSKA (reference sequence). After removal of 6 bases from V and 4 bases from J, the junction contained 14 bases not matched to a gene. The CDR3 has 16 residues.